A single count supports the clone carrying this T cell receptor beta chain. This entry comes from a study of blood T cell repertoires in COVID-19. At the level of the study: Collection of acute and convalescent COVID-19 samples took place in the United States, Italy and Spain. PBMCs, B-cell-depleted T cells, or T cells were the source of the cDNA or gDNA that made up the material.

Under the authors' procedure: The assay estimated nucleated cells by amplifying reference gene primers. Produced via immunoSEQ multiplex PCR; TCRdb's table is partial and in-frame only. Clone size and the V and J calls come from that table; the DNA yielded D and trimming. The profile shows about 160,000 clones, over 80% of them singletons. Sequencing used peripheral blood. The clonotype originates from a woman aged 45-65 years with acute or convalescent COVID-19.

The CDR3 here is CASSDGTGNYGYTF. The CDR3 DNA reads as TGTGCCAGCAGCGATGGGACAGGGAACTATGGCTACACCTTC. The chain recombines TRBV9 with TRBJ1-2, with 9 bases fitting TRBD1. Germline V gene sequence: CDR1 SGDLS, CDR2 YYNGEE. The CDR3 extends over 14 amino acids. With V trimmed by 3 bases and J by 2 bases, 2 bases remained unmatched.